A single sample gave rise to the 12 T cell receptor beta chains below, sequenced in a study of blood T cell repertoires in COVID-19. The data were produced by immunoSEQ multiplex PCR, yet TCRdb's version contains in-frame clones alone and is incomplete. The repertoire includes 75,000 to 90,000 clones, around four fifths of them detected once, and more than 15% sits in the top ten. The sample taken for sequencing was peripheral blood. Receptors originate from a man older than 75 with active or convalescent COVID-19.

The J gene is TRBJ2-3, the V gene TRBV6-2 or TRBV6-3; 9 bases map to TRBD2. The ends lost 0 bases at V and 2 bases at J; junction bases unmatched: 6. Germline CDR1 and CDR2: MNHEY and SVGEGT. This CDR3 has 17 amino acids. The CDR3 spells CASSYSIQRGDTDTQYF. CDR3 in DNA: TGTGCCAGCAGTTACTCGATCCAGCGGGGGGACACAGATACGCAGTATTTT.

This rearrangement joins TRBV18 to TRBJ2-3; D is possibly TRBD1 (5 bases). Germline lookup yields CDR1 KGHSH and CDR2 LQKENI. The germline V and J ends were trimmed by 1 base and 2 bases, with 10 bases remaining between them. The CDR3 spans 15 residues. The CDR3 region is CASSPRQGATDTQYF. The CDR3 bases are TGTGCCAGCTCACCACGGCAAGGGGCCACAGATACGCAGTATTTT.

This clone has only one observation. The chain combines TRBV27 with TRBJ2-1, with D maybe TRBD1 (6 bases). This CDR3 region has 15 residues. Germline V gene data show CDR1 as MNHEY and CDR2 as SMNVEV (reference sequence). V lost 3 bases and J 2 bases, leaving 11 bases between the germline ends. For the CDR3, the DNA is TGTGCCAGCAGTTTCTTGGCAGGGGCCTACAATGAGCAGTTCTTC. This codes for CASSFLAGAYNEQFF.

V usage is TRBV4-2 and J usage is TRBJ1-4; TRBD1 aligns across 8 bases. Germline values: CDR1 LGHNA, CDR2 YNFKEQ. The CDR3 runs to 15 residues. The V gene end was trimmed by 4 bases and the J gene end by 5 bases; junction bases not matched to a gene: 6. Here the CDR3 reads CASSRLDRVNEKLFF. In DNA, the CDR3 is TGTGCCAGCAGCCGATTGGACAGGGTCAATGAAAAACTGTTTTTT.

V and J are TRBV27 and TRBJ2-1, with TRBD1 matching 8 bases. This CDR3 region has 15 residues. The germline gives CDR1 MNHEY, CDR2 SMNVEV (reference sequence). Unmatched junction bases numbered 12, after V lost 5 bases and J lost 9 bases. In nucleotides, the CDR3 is TGTGCCAGCAGTCCAAGACAGGGGCGGGTCGGTGAGCAGTTCTTC. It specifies CASSPRQGRVGEQFF.

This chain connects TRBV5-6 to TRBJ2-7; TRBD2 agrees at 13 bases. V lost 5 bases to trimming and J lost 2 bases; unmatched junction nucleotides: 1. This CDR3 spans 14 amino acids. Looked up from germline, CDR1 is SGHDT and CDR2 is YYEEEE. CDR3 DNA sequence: TGTGCCAGCAGACTAGCGGGAGGGCCCTACGAGCAGTACGTC. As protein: CASRLAGGPYEQYV.

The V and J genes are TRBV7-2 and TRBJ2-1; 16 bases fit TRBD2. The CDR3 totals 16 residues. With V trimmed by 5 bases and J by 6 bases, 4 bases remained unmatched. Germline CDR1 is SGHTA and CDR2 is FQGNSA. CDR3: CASSGTSGGAGNEQFF. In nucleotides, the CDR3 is TGTGCCAGCAGCGGGACTAGCGGGGGGGCAGGCAATGAGCAGTTCTTC.

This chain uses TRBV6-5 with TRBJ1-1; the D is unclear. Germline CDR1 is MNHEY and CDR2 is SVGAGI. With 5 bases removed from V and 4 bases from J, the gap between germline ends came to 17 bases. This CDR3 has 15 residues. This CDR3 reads CASSPIGREGTEAFF. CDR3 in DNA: TGTGCCAGCAGTCCCATCGGGAGGGAGGGCACTGAAGCTTTCTTT.

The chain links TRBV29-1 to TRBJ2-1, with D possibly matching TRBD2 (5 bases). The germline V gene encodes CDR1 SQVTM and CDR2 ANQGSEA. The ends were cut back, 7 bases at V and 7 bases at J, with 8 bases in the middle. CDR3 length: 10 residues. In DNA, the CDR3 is TGCAGCGAAGGGAGAAATGAGCAGTTCTTC. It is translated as CSEGRNEQFF.

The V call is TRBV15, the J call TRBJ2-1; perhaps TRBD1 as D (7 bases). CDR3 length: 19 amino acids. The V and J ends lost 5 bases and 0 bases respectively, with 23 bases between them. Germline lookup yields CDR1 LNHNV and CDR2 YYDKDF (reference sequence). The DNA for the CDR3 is TGTGCCACCAGCGGCTCCGGACAGGCTAGCGCCTACTCCTACAATGAGCAGTTCTTC. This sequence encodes CATSGSGQASAYSYNEQFF.

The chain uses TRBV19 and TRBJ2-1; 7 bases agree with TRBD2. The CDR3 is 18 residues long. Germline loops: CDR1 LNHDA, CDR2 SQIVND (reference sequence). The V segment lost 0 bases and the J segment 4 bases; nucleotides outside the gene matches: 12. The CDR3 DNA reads TGTGCCAGTAGTATAGATAGGCGCCTCGCGGGGGTTTACAATGAGCAGTTCTTC. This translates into CASSIDRRLAGVYNEQFF.

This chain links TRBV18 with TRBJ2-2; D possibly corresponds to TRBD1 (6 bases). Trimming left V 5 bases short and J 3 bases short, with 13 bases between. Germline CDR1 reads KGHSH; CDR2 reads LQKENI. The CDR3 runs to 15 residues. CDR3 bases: TGTGCCAGCTCAACACAACAGGGTGACACCGGGGAGCTGTTTTTT. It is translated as CASSTQQGDTGELFF.